This is a list of T cell receptor beta chains from one sample in a study of blood T cell repertoires in COVID-19. Profiled with immunoSEQ multiplex PCR; TCRdb holds only in-frame clones, not every one. The repertoire consists of hundreds of thousands of clones, with around 88% occurring once and the leading ten covering approximately 5.9%. Sequenced input: peripheral blood. These TCRs come from a man older than 75 with acute or convalescent COVID-19. CDR3s include the opening cysteine and the closing phenylalanine or tryptophan.

v_gene	j_gene	CDR3aa
TRBV9	TRBJ2-5	CASSVAGTANAETQYF
TRBV9	TRBJ2-1	CASSVEGGRGDEQFF
TRBV7-8	TRBJ2-3	CASSPKDPGTSRDTQYF
TRBV6-5	TRBJ1-2	CASSYQGRQGGYGYTF
TRBV5-4	TRBJ2-7	CASSRSTGRHEQYF
TRBV19	TRBJ1-5	CASSIVAGGNQPQHF
TRBV6-5	TRBJ1-4	CASSYSQQGREKLFF
TRBV6-1	TRBJ2-5	CASSEGEETQYF
TRBV25-1	TRBJ1-4	CASRDSRQGASEKLFF
TRBV6-1	TRBJ1-4	CASSEGGSAEKLFF
TRBV10-1	TRBJ2-7	CASSENIYEQYF
TRBV20-1	TRBJ1-6	CSASRQGTSSPLHF
TRBV29-1	TRBJ2-1	CSVEGLLAGAAQVYNEQFF
TRBV6-4	TRBJ1-2	CASRARTF
TRBV6-5	TRBJ1-2	CASSVGNGRGYTF
TRBV20-1	TRBJ2-5	CSASGSGGTQETQYF
TRBV5-4	TRBJ2-1	CASSSGTSGRNPYNEQFF
TRBV2	TRBJ2-1	CASRDYSGRGDLSEEQFF
TRBV6-1	TRBJ2-7	CASSGVTGGSYEQYF
TRBV18	TRBJ2-5	CASSSRQGKQETQYF
TRBV30	TRBJ1-3	CAWSFVSGNTIYF
TRBV29-1	TRBJ2-7	CSATGTGDRHEQYF
TRBV5-1	TRBJ2-1	CASSLWDFSYNEQFF
TRBV30	TRBJ2-1	CAWSRHPRGTGNVSEQFF
TRBV19	TRBJ2-2	CASSPRLVPANTGELFF
TRBV2	TRBJ1-3	CASSPPGQNSGNTIYF
TRBV5-4	TRBJ1-1	CASTRTGSFEAFF